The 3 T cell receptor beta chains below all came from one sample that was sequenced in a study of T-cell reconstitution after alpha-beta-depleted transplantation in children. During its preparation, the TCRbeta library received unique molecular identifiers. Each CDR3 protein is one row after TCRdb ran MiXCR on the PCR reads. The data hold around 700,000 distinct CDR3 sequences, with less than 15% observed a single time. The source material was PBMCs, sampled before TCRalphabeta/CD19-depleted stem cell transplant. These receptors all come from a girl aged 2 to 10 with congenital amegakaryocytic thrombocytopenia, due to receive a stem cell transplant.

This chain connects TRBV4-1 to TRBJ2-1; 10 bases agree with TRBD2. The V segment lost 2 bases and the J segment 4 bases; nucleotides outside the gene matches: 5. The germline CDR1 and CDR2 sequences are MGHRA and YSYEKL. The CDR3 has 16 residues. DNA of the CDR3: TGCGCCAGCAGCCAAAGGGGGACTAGCGCGTACAATGAGCAGTTCTTC. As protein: CASSQRGTSAYNEQFF.

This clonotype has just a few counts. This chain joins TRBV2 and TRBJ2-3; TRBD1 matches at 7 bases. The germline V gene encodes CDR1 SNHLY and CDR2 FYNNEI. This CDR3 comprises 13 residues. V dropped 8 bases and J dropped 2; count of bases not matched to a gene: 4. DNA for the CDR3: TGTGCCAGCGGGACAGAATTCACAGATACGCAGTATTTT. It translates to CASGTEFTDTQYF.

The CDR3 region has the DNA TGTGCCAGCAGCTTATCTGGGACGGACACCGGGGAGCTGTTTTTT. Its protein is CASSLSGTDTGELFF. This chain joins TRBV7-2 and TRBJ2-2; tentatively, D is TRBD1 or TRBD2 (5 bases each). CDR1 is SGHTA and CDR2 is FQGNSA in the germline V gene. V was clipped by 2 bases and J by 3 bases, with 10 bases between them. This CDR3 comprises 15 residues.